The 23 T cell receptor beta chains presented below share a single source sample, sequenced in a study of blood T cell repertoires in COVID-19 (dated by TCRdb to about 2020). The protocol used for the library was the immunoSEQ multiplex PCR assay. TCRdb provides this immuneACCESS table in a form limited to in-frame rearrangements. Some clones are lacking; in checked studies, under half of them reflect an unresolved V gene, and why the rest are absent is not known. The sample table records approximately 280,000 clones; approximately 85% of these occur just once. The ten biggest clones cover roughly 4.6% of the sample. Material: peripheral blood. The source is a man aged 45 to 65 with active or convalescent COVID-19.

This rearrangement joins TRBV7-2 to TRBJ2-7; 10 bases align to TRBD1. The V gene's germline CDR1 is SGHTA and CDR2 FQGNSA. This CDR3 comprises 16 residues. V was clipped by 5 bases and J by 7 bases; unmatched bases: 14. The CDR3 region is CASSPDRGRLSGEQYF. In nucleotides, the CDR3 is TGTGCCAGCAGCCCCGACAGGGGGCGCCTGTCTGGGGAGCAGTACTTC.

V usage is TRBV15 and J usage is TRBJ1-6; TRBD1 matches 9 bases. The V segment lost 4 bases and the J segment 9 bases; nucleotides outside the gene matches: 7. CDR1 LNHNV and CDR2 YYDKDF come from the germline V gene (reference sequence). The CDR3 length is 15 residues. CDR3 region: CATSTQTGGGSPLHF. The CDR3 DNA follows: TGTGCCACCAGCACCCAGACAGGGGGGGGTTCACCCCTCCACTTT.

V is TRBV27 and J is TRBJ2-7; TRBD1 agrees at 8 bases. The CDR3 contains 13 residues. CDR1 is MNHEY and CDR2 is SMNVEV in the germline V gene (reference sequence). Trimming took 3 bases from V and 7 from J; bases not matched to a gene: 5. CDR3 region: CASSFRGPGEQYF. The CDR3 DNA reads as TGTGCCAGCAGTTTCAGGGGGCCAGGGGAGCAGTACTTC.

CDR3 coding DNA: TGTGCCAGCAGCCCGGGAGGGCGGCAAGAGACCCAGTACTTC. Residues: CASSPGGRQETQYF. V usage is TRBV7-3 and J usage is TRBJ2-5; 8 positions match TRBD2. The CDR3 extends over 14 amino acids. Trimming removed 5 bases from V and 2 bases from J; junction bases left unmatched: 4. Per the germline V gene, CDR1 is SGHTA and CDR2 is FQGTGA.

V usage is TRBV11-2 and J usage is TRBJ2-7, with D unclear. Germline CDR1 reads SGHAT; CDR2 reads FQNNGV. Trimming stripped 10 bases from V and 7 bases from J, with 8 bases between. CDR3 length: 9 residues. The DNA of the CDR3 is TGTGCCAACGAGGTAGAGCAGTACTTC. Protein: CANEVEQYF.

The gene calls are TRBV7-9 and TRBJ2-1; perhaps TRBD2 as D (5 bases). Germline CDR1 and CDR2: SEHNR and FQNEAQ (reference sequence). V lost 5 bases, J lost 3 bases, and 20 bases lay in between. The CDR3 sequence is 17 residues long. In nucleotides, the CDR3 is TGTGCCAGCAGCCCGCCCCCTAGCAGTAATCGCTACAATGAGCAGTTCTTC. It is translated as CASSPPPSSNRYNEQFF.

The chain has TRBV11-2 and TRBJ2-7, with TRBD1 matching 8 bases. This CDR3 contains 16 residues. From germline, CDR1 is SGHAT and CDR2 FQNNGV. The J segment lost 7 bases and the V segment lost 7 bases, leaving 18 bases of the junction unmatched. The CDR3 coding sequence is TGTGCCAGCAAGAGGGACAGTGGACAGGGAACGGGAGAGCAGTACTTC. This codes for CASKRDSGQGTGEQYF. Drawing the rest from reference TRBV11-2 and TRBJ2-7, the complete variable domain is EAGVAQSPRYKIIEKRQSVAFWCNPISGHATLYWYQQILGQGPKLLIQFQNNGVVDDSQLPKDRFSAERLKGVDSTLKIQPAKLEDSAVYLCASKRDSGQGTGEQYFGPGTRLTVT.

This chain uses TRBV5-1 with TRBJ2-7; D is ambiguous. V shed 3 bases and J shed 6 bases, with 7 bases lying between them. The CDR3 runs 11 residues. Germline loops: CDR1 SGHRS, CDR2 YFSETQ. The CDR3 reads CASSSGFEQYF. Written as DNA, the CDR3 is TGCGCCAGCAGCTCAGGCTTCGAGCAGTACTTC.

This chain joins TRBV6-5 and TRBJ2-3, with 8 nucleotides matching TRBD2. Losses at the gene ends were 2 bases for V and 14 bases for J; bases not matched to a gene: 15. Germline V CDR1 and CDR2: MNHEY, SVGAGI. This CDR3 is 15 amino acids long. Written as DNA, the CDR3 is TGTGCCAGCAGTTACCTGGCGCGGGAGGCCCGGGGGTTGTATTTT. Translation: CASSYLAREARGLYF.

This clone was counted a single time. The CDR3 reads CAWSRERPSGYTF. The CDR3 coding sequence is TGTGCCTGGAGTAGGGAGCGACCGTCAGGCTACACCTTC. This chain uses TRBV30 with TRBJ1-2; no clear D gene. Germline assignment: CDR1 GTSNPN and CDR2 SVGIG (reference sequence). V lost 2 bases, J lost 8 bases, and 15 bases lay in between. The length of the CDR3 is 13 residues.

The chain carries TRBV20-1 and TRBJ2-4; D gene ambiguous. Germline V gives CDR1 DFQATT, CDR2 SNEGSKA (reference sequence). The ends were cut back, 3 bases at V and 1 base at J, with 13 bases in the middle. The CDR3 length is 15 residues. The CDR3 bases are TGCAGTGCTAGTAGTAGTGATTCGGCCAAAAACATTCAGTACTTC. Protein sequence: CSASSSDSAKNIQYF.

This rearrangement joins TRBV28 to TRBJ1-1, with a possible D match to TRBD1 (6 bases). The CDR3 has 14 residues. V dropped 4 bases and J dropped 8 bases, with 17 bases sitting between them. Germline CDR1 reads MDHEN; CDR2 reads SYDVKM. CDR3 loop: CASSSPTDRREAFF. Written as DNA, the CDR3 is TGTGCCAGCAGTTCCCCCACAGACAGGAGAGAAGCTTTCTTT.

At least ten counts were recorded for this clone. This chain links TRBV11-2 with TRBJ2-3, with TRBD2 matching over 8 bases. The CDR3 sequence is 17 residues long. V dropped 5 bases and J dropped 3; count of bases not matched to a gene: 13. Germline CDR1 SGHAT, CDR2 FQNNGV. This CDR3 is CASSLQPGGSGTDTQYF. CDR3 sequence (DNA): TGTGCCAGCAGCCTCCAGCCGGGGGGGAGCGGGACAGATACGCAGTATTTT.

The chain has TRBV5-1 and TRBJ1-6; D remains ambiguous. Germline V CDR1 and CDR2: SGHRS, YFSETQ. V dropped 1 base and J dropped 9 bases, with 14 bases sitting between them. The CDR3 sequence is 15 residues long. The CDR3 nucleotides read TGCGCCAGCAGCTTGCGTCCCACGGTCGCTTCACCCCTCCACTTT. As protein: CASSLRPTVASPLHF.

CDR3 bases: TGCAGCGTTGTGGGGGCCACAGATACGCAGTATTTT. It specifies CSVVGATDTQYF. This sequence joins TRBV29-1 and TRBJ2-3, with D possibly matching TRBD1 (6 bases). CDR1 and CDR2 (germline): SQVTM, ANQGSEA. The CDR3 consists of 12 residues. V was clipped by 4 bases and J by 2 bases, with 7 bases between them.

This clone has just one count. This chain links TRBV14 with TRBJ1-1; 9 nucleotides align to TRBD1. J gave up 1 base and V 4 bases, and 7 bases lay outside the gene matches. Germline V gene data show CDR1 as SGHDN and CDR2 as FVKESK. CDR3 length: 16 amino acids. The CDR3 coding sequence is TGTGCCAGCAGCCCCCGGGACAGGGTTGGGAACACTGAAGCTTTCTTT. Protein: CASSPRDRVGNTEAFF.

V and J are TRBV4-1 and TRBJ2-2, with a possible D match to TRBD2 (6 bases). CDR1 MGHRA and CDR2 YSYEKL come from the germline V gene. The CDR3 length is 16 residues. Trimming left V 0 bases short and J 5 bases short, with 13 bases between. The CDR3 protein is CASSQETGVRTGELFF. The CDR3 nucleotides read TGCGCCAGCAGCCAAGAAACGGGAGTAAGAACCGGGGAGCTGTTTTTT.

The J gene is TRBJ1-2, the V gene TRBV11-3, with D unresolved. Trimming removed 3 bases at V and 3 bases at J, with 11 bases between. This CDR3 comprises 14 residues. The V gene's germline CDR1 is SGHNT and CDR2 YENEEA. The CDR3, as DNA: TGTGCCAGCAGCTTGCCAGATCGTGACTATGGCTACACCTTC. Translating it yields CASSLPDRDYGYTF.

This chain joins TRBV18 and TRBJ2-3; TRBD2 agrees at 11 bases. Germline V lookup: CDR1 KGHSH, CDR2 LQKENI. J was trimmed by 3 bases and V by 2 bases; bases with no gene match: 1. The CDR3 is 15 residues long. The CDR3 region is CASSPIAGGTDTQYF. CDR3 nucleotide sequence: TGTGCCAGCTCACCAATAGCGGGAGGGACAGATACGCAGTATTTT. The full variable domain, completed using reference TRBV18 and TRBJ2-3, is NAGVMQNPRHLVRRRGQEARLRCSPMKGHSHVYWYRQLPEEGLKFMVYLQKENIIDESGMPKERFSAEFPKEGPSILRIQQVVRGDSAAYFCASSPIAGGTDTQYFGPGTRLTVL.

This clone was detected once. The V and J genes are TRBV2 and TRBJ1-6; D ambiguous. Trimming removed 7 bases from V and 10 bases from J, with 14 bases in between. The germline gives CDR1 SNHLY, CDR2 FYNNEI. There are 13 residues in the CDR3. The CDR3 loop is CASKGTRESPLHF. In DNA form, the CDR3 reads TGTGCCAGCAAGGGCACCCGGGAGTCACCCCTCCACTTT. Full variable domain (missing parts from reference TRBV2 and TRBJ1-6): EPEVTQTPSHQVTQMGQEVILRCVPISNHLYFYWYRQILGQKVEFLVSFYNNEISEKSEIFDDQFSVERPDGSNFTLKIRSTKLEDSAMYFCASKGTRESPLHFGNGTRLTVT.

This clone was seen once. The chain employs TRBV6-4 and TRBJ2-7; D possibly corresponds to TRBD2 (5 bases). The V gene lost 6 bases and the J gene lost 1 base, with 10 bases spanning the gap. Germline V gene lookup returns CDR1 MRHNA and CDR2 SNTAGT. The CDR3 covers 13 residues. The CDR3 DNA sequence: TGTGCCAGCAGGGACGGAGGATCCTACGAGCAGTACTTC. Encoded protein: CASRDGGSYEQYF.

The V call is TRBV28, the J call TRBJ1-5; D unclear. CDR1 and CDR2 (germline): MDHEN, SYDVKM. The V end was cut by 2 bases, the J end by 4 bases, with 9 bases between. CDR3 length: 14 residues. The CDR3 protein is CASSLAAENQPQHF. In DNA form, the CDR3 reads TGTGCCAGCAGTTTAGCGGCAGAGAATCAGCCCCAGCATTTT.

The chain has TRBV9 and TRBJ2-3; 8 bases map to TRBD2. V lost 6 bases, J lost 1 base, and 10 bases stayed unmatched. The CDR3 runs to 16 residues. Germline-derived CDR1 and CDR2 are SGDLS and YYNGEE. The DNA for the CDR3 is TGTGCCAGCAACCGGGAGGGTGGGGGTGGCACAGATACGCAGTATTTT. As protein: CASNREGGGGTDTQYF.